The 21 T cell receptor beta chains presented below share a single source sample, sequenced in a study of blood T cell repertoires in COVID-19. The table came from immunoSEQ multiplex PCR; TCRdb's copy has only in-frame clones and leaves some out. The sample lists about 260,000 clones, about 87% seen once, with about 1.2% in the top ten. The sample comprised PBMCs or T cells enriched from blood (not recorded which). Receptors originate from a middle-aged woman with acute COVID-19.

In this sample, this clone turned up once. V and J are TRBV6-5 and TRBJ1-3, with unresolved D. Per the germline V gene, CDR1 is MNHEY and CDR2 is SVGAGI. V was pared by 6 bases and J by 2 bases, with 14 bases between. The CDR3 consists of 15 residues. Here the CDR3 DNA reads TGTGCCAGCAGGCAGCGGGCAGTCCCTGGAAACACCATATATTTT. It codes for CASRQRAVPGNTIYF.

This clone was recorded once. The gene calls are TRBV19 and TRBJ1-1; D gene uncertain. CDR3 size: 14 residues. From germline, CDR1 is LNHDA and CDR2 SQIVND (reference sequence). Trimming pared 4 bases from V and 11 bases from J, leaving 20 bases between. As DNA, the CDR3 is TGTGCCAGTAGTACCCCCCCCTTAGACGGGGAGGCTTTCTTT. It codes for CASSTPPLDGEAFF.

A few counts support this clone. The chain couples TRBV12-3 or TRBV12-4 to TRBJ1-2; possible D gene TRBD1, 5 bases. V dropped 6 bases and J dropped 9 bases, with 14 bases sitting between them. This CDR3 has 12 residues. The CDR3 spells CASSTTMDSYTF. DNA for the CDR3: TGTGCCAGCAGCACGACCATGGACAGCTACACCTTC.

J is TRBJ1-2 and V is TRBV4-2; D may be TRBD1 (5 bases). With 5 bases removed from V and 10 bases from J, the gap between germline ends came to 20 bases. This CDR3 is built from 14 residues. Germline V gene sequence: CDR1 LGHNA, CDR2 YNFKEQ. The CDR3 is CASSSTDSRPYYTF. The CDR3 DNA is TGTGCCAGCAGCTCGACAGACAGTAGACCTTACTACACCTTC.

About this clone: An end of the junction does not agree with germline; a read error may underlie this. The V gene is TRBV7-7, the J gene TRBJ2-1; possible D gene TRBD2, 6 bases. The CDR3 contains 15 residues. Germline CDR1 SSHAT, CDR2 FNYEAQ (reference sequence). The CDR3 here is CASSLSGSSYNEQFF. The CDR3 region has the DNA TGTGCTAGCAGCTTGTCCGGGAGCTCCTACAATGAGCAGTTCTTC.

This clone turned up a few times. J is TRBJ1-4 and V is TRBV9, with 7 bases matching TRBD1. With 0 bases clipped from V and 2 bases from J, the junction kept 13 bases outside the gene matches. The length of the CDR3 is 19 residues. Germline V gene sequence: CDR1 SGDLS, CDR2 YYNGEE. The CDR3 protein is CASSVEGTAVINTNEKLFF. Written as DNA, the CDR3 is TGTGCCAGCAGCGTAGAGGGGACAGCGGTTATCAACACTAATGAAAAACTGTTTTTT.

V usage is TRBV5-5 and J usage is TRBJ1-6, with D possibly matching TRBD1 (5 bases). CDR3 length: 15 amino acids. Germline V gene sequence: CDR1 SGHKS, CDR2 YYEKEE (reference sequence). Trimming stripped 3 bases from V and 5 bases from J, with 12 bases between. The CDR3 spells CASSSREGNNSPLHF. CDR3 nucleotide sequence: TGTGCCAGCAGCTCCAGGGAGGGGAATAATTCACCCCTCCACTTT.

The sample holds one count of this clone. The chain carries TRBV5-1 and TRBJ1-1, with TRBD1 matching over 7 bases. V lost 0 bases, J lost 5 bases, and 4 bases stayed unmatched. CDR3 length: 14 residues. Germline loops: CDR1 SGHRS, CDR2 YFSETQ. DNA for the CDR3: TGCGCCAGCAGCTTGGTAGGGGGCAGTACTGAAGCTTTCTTT. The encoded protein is CASSLVGGSTEAFF.

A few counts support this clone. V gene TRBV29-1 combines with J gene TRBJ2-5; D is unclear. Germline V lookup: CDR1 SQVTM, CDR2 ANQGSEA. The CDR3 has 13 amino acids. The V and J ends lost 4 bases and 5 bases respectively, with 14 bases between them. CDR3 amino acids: CSVVIGFRETQYF. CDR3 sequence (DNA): TGCAGCGTTGTTATCGGGTTTCGGGAGACCCAGTACTTC. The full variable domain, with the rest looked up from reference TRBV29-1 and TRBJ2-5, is SAVISQKPSRDICQRGTSLTIQCQVDSQVTMMFWYRQQPGQSLTLIATANQGSEATYESGFVIDKFPISRPNLTFSTLTVSNMSPEDSSIYLCSVVIGFRETQYFGPGTRLLVL.

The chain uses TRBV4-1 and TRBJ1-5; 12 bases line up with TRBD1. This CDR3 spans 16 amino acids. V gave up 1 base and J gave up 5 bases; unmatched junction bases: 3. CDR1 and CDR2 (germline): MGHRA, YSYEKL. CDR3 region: CASSQVGTGGDQPQHF. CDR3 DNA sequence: TGCGCCAGCAGCCAAGTGGGGACAGGGGGCGATCAGCCCCAGCATTTT.

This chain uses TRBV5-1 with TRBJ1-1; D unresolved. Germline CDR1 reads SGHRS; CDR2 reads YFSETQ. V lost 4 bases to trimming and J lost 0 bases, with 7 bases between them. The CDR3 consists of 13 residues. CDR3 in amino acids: CASSIDMNTEAFF. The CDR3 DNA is TGCGCCAGCAGCATAGATATGAACACTGAAGCTTTCTTT.

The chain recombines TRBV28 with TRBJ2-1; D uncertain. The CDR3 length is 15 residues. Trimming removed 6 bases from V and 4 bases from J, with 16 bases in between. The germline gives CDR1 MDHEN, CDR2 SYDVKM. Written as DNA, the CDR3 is TGTGCCAGCAGCTCTGGCGCGGCTGATTACAATGAGCAGTTCTTC. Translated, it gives CASSSGAADYNEQFF.

The CDR3 region has the DNA TGTGCCTGGAGTCCTGGGGCAGGGTTGCAGCCCCAGCATTTT. Translated, it gives CAWSPGAGLQPQHF. This chain joins TRBV30 and TRBJ1-5; D is perhaps TRBD1 (5 bases). The V end was cut by 2 bases, the J end by 7 bases, with 15 bases between. The CDR3 spans 14 residues. CDR1 and CDR2 (germline): GTSNPN, SVGIG (reference sequence).

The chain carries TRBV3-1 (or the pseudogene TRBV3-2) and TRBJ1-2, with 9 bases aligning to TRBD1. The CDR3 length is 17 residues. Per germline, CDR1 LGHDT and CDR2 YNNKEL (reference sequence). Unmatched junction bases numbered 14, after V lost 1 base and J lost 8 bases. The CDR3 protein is CASSQVGGSRDREGYTF. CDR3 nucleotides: TGTGCCAGCAGCCAAGTTGGGGGTTCCCGGGACAGGGAGGGCTACACCTTC.

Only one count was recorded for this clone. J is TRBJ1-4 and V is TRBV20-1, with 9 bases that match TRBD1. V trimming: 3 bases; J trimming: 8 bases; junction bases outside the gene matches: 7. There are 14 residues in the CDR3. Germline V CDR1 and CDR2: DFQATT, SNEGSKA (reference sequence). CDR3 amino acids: CSASLVQGAEKLFF. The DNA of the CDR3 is TGCAGTGCTAGTTTGGTACAGGGGGCAGAAAAACTGTTTTTT.

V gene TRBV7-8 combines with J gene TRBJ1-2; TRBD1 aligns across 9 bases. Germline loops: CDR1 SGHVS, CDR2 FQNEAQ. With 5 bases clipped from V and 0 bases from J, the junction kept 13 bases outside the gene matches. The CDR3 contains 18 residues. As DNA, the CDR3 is TGTGCCAGCAGCCTTCTCCGGGACAGGGTGCGTGCTAACTATGGCTACACCTTC. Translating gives CASSLLRDRVRANYGYTF.

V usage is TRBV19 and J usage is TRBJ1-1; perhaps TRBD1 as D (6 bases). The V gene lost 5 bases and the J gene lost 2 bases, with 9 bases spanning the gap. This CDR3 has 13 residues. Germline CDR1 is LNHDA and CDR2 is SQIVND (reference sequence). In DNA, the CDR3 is TGTGCCAGTAGTCGGGACACCAACACTGAAGCTTTCTTT. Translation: CASSRDTNTEAFF.

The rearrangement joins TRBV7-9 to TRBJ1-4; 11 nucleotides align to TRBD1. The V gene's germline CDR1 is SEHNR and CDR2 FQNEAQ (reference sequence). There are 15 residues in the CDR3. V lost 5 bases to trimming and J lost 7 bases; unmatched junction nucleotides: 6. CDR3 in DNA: TGTGCCAGCAGCGCCGGGACAGGGGGTGGTGAAAAACTGTTTTTT. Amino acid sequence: CASSAGTGGGEKLFF.

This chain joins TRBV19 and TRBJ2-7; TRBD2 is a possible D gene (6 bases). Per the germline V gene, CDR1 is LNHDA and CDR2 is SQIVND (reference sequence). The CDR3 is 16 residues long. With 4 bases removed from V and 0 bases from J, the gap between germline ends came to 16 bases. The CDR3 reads CASSTLIGGYSYEQYF. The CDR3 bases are TGTGCCAGTAGTACCCTAATTGGGGGGTACTCCTACGAGCAGTACTTC.

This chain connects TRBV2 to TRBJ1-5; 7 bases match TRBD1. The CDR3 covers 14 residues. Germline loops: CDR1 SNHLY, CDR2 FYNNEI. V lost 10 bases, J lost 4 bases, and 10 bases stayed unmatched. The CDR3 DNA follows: TGTGCCACGTCTGACAGGGTAAGGAATCAGCCCCAGCATTTT. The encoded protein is CATSDRVRNQPQHF.

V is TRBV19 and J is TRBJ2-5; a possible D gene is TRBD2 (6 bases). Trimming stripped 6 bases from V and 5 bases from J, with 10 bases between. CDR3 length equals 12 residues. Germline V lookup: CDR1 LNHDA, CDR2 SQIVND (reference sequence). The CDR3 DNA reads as TGTGCCAGTAGACCTGCGGGGGAGACCCAGTACTTC. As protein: CASRPAGETQYF. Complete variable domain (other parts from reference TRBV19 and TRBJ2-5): DGGITQSPKYLFRKEGQNVTLSCEQNLNHDAMYWYRQDPGQGLRLIYYSQIVNDFQKGDIAEGYSVSREKKESFPLTVTSAQKNPTAFYLCASRPAGETQYFGPGTRLLVL.